The 3 T cell receptor beta chains reported below all come from one sample, sequenced in a study of PD-1 blockade in classical Hodgkin lymphoma. Repertoires were generated with immunoSEQ multiplex PCR, while TCRdb's copy carries only in-frame clones and drops some. The data hold 25,000 to 35,000 clones, with 80% to 90% observed a single time. Stated time point: cycle 4 day 1 (C4D1), after 6 weeks of nivolumab. No patient escaped relapse after autologous stem cell transplantation, and brentuximab vedotin exposure varied. Researchers report purifying CD4+ T cells from thawed PBMCs by magnetic negative selection. Sequencing was performed on CD4+ T cells from blood, taken before the fourth cycle of nivolumab. Receptor source: a human donor with classical Hodgkin lymphoma.

The DNA for the CDR3 is TGTGCCAGCAGCGATGGCAGGGGGGCTAATGAAAAACTGTTTTTT. It yields the protein CASSDGRGANEKLFF. V is TRBV11-2 and J is TRBJ1-4; TRBD1 matches 7 bases. Germline V gene lookup returns CDR1 SGHAT and CDR2 FQNNGV. V lost 5 bases, J lost 3 bases, and 6 bases stayed unmatched. CDR3 length equals 15 residues.

The V and J genes are TRBV5-1 and TRBJ2-2; D is possibly TRBD2 (5 bases). Germline CDR1 is SGHRS and CDR2 is YFSETQ. V was pared by 2 bases and J by 2 bases, with 10 bases between. The CDR3 is made up of 15 amino acids. CDR3 sequence: CASSLVAPNTGELFF. In nucleotides, the CDR3 is TGCGCCAGCAGCTTAGTAGCGCCTAACACCGGGGAGCTGTTTTTT.

The rearrangement uses TRBV11-1 and TRBJ2-1, with TRBD1 matching 9 bases. There are 14 residues in the CDR3. Trimming removed 1 base from V and 7 bases from J; junction bases left unmatched: 2. CDR1 is SGHAT, CDR2 FQDESV, per germline (reference sequence). The DNA for the CDR3 is TGTGCCAGCAGCTTAGGGACAGGGGTGAATGAGCAGTTCTTC. This encodes CASSLGTGVNEQFF.